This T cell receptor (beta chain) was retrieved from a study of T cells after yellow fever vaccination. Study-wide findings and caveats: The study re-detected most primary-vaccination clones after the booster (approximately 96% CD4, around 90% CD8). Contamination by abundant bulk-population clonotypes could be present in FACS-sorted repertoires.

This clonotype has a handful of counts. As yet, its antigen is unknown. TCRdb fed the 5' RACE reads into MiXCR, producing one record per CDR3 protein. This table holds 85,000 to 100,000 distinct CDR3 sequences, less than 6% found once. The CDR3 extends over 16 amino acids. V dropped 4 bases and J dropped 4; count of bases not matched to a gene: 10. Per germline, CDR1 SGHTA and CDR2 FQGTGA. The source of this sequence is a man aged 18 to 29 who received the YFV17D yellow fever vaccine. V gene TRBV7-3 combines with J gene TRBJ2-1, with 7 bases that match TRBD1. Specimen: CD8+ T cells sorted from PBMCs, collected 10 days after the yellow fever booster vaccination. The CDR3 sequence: CASSSLIGGAYNEQFF. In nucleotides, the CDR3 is TGTGCCAGCAGCTCCCTTATAGGGGGCGCTTACAATGAGCAGTTCTTC.